The clone carrying this T cell receptor (beta chain) occurred a few times. Its antigen is undetermined. The data stem from a study of blood T cells in healthy people across ages. Study findings and constraints: Naive CD4+ cell counts and diversity both ran higher in long-lived than in aged donors.

A second 7 to 11 cycle PCR used barcoded and J-beta primers. From the 5' RACE reads, TCRdb called clonotypes with MiXCR, one entry per CDR3 protein. The sample includes more than 650,000 distinct CDR3 sequences, roughly 25% of them seen just once. With 0 bases clipped from V and 0 bases from J, the junction kept 11 bases outside the gene matches. CDR3 length: 17 residues. CDR1 and CDR2 (germline): DFQATT, SNEGSKA (reference sequence). These data were also reused for a study on T cells of mothers and their children. According to that study: Three mothers and their six children, all healthy Caucasians, donated.

The chain employs TRBV20-1 and TRBJ2-7; 7 positions agree with TRBD1. The origin of this receptor is a boy aged 5-17 years in good health. Sequencing used blood. This CDR3 is CSARDDREEKNSYEQYF. The CDR3 DNA is TGCAGTGCTAGAGACGACAGGGAAGAGAAGAACTCCTACGAGCAGTACTTC.